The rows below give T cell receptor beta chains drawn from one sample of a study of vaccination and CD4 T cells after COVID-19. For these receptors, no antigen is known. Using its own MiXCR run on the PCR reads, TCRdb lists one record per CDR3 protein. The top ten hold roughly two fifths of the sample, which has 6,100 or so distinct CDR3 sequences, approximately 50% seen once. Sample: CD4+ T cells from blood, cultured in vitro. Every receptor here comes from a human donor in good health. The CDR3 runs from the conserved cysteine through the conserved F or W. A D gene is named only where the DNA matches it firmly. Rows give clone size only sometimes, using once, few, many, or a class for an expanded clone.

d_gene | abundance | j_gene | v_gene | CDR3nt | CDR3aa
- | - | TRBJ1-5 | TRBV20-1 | TGCAGTGCTAGGGTGGGGGATAGCAATCAGCCCCAGCATTTT | CSARVGDSNQPQHF
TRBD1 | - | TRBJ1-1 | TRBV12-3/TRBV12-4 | TGTGCCAGCAGCGGACAGGGGGCGAGAGCTTTCTTT | CASSGQGARAFF
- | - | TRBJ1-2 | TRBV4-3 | TGCGCCAGCAGCCAGGCTTCGGGTTCTATTTCTAACTATGGCTACACCTTC | CASSQASGSISNYGYTF
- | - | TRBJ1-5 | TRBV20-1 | TGCAGTGCTAGGGTTCAGCCGTATAGCAATCAGCCCCAGCATTTT | CSARVQPYSNQPQHF
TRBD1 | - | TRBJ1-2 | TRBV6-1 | TGTGCCAGCAGCAACTCCGGACAGGACTATGGCTACACCTTC | CASSNSGQDYGYTF
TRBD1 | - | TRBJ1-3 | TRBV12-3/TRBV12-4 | TGTGCCAGCTCCATATATACAGGGGTAGGAAACACCATATATTTT | CASSIYTGVGNTIYF
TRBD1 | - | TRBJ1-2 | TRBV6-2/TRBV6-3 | TGTGCCAGCAGTAAGACACCGGGACAGGGCTATGGCTACACCTTC | CASSKTPGQGYGYTF
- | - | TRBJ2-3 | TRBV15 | TGTGCCACCAGCAGAGATTGGGCAGGCGGCATAGATACGCAGTATTTT | CATSRDWAGGIDTQYF
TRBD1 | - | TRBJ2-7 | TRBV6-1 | TGTGCCAGCAGACCAAACCCAGGGGGTGGCGAGCAGTACTTC | CASRPNPGGGEQYF
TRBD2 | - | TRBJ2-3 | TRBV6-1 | TGTGCCAGTGGGGGACTAGCGGGGTTCACAGATACGCAGTATTTT | CASGGLAGFTDTQYF
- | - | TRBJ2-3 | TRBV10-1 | TGCGCCAGCAGTGATATGGCAGATACGCAGTATTTT | CASSDMADTQYF
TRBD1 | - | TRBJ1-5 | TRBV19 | TGTGCCAGTACCCGGACAGGGGTGGGAGGCGATCAGCCCCAGCATTTT | CASTRTGVGGDQPQHF
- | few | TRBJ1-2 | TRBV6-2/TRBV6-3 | TGTGCCAGCAGTTACTCATCGCGCGGGGGACGATCTAACTATGGCTACACCTTC | CASSYSSRGGRSNYGYTF
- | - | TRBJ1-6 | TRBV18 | TGTGCCAGCTCACCACCGGGGAGCTCCTATAATTCACCCCTCCACTTT | CASSPPGSSYNSPLHF
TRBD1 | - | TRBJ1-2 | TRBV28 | TGTGCCATCAGACAGGGGTTGGGTGGCTACACCTTC | CAIRQGLGGYTF
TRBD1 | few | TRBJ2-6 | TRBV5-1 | TGCGCCAGCAGCTATGGACAGGCCACGGCTGGGGCCAACGTCCTGACTTTC | CASSYGQATAGANVLTF
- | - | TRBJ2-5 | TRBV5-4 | TGTGCCAGCAGCTTCGGTGAGACCCAGTACTTC | CASSFGETQYF
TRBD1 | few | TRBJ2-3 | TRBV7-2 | TGTGCCAGCAGCTTCGGGACAGGGCCCACAGATACGCAGTATTTT | CASSFGTGPTDTQYF
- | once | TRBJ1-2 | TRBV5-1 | TGCGCCAGCTCACCCCGGGCGGAAACCTATGGCTACACCTTC | CASSPRAETYGYTF
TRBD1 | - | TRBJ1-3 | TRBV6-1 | TGTGCCAGCACGAGGGCAGGGGGCTCTGGAAACACCATATATTTT | CASTRAGGSGNTIYF
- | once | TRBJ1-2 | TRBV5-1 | TGCGCCAGCAGCTTGGACACCGGAATCACCTTC | CASSLDTGITF
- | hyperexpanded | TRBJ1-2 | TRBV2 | TGTGCCACACGGAGAGGACAGTCCGGCTACACCTTC | CATRRGQSGYTF
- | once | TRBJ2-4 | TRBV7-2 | TGTGCCAGCAGCCCCGCGATAGCCAAAAACATTCAGTACTTC | CASSPAIAKNIQYF
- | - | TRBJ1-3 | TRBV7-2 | TGTGCCAGCAGCTTAGTAGGGAATAGGAACACCATATATTTT | CASSLVGNRNTIYF
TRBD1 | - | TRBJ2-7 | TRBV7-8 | TGTGCCAGCAGCTTCCAGGGGGCGCAGTACTTC | CASSFQGAQYF
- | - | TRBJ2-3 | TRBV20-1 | TGCAGTGCTATTCTAGCGCGGAGGAGCACAGATACGCAGTATTTT | CSAILARRSTDTQYF
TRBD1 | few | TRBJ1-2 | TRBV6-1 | TGTGCCAGCAGTGAAGAAGCAGGGGGCTCCTATGGCTACACCTTC | CASSEEAGGSYGYTF
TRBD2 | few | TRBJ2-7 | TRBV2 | TGTGCCAGCTGTGCGGGAGGGGGGGCTGTCGGCGAGCAGTACTTC | CASCAGGGAVGEQYF
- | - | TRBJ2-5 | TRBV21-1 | TGTGCCAGCAGCCCCGCCGACCGGATTTTGGAAGAGACCCAGTACTTC | CASSPADRILEETQYF